Sequencing of this TCR beta chain was carried out in a study of blood T cells in healthy people across ages (dated by TCRdb to between 2015 and 2017). Describing the broader study: In model experiments, roughly one uniquely barcoded TCR beta cDNA molecule per two T cells was captured by template switching. To track age-related changes in TCR beta repertoire diversity, the study relied on deep sequencing normalized with unique cDNA molecular identifiers. The donors were divided into four age groups: young (average around 15 years), middle-aged (almost 40), aged (under 70) and long-lived (about 84). For two donors (one aged 18 to 29 and one aged 80 or older), the study analyzed two additional independent replicas of 1 million unique cDNA reads from the same blood draw.

The donors were roughly 39 Caucasian individuals from Russia, aged roughly 6 to 90 years, who were systemically healthy. Approximately 9.3 milliliters of peripheral blood were collected from each donor into EDTA-treated Vacutainer tubes. PBMCs were isolated by Ficoll-Paque density-gradient centrifugation, with at least 6 million obtained per sample. Total RNA, at least 5.5 micrograms per sample, was extracted from PBMCs with Trizol reagent. For every donor, flow cytometry on a PBMC aliquot measured the percentage of naive CD45RAhigh/CD27high T cells. The library was produced with 5' RACE. Reads for this sample came from an Illumina HiSeq 2500. A second PCR of about 7 to 12 cycles was run with a J-beta primer mix and a sample-barcoded 5' primer. Each TCR beta cDNA molecule received a unique molecular identifier from a template-switch 5' adaptor carrying 12 random nucleotides. At least 2.5 million CDR3-containing paired-end reads were obtained from each sample. First-strand cDNA was synthesized from all RNA with the Mint cDNA synthesis kit, primed by a TRBC-specific oligonucleotide. After uracil-DNA glycosylase treatment, a first 18-cycle PCR used universal primers M1SS and BC2_uni_R on all cDNA. Per the authors' processing: For normalization, 1 million high-quality reads, each with a distinct molecular identifier, were randomly selected from each sample. Reads with shared molecular identifiers were discarded instead of being binned into consensus sequences. MiTCR, run with a Q25 quality threshold and the strictest error-elimination algorithm, handled CDR3 identification, clonotype clustering and error correction. A nonparametric unseen species model using Euler transformation provided a lower-bound estimate of total TCR beta diversity. TCRdb reprocessed the public reads (quality trimming at Q25 with fastp, clone calling with MiXCR) and kept in-frame beta chains. Entries are consolidated by CDR3 protein sequence, retaining the most common genes and DNA. The V and J calls were determined by TCRdb, not by the authors. The sample includes more than 1,000,000 distinct CDR3 sequences, with 25% observed a single time. Approximately 0.71% of the sample belongs to the ten largest clones.

Including cysteine and phenylalanine, the CDR3 has 14 amino acids. Only the CDR3 DNA stays, 42 bases, in frame from base 1. CDR1 and CDR2 are drawn from the germline V gene: MGHDK, SYGVNS. This clonotype has just a few counts. Its antigen is unknown. One end of the junction does not line up with germline, which may come from a read error. Overall results and qualifications from the work: As age increased, observed TCR beta diversity per million T cells dropped in a roughly linear way, and a significant reduction was already evident by age about 36. Because profiling used bulk unsorted PBMCs, naive and antigen-experienced compartments could not be compared conclusively. Estimates of total diversity based on one million sequenced T cells were regarded as lower bounds and as underestimates. Donor CMV infection status was unknown, potentially confounding age-related changes in expanded clonotypes. The percentage of naive T cells measured by flow cytometry correlated strongly with observed TCR beta diversity. Compared with the aged group, more naive CD4+ T cells, fewer expanded clones and increased TCR diversity were shown by the long-lived group, suggesting age selection.

The same specimen was also included in a second study, on T cells of mothers and their children. Per that second paper: Nine systemically healthy Caucasian individuals, comprising three mothers and their six children, were included as donors. cDNA synthesis consumed the entire amount of extracted RNA, loaded at 1.5 ug RNA in each 15 ul reaction. In the second PCR, sample barcodes and 2-4 random nucleotides were introduced via the M1S primer. More than 8.5 million TCR beta CDR3 reads were obtained from each mother, and several million reads were obtained from each child. Thymic selection shapes the output of TCR recombination in a similar way in related and unrelated pairs, and inherited differences have a minor effect. Normalized repertoire overlap in related mother-child pairs was always slightly higher than in unrelated mother-child pairs, but the difference was never significant. No persistent microchimeric T cell clones were found, with a detection sensitivity of roughly 92 clones per million clonotypes. Deep NGS was used in the study to compare the TCR beta repertoires of mothers and children and to look for features that separate related mother-child pairs from unrelated individuals. On average, the children were 11 +/- 4 years old, while the mothers were 40 +/- 4 years old. After adapter ligation with NEBNext reagents, the libraries were sequenced on Illumina HiSeq 2000 with 100+100 nt paired-end reads. To avoid cross-contamination, the mother libraries and the child libraries were prepared a month apart and sequenced in separate runs. Between roughly 450,000 and 2,200,000 distinct TCR beta clonotypes were identified per donor. Naive TCR beta clonotypes were estimated from low-frequency clonotypes matched to each donor's FACS-determined naive share, without sorting.

The source material was blood. The receptor comes from a girl aged 2 to 10 in good health. The chain joins TRBV25-1 to TRBJ1-6; D gene: possibly TRBD1, on 5 matching bases. The CDR3 sequence is CAGSDGWGNSPLHF. The DNA is TGTGCCGGCAGTGATGGTTGGGGCAATTCACCCCTCCACTTT.